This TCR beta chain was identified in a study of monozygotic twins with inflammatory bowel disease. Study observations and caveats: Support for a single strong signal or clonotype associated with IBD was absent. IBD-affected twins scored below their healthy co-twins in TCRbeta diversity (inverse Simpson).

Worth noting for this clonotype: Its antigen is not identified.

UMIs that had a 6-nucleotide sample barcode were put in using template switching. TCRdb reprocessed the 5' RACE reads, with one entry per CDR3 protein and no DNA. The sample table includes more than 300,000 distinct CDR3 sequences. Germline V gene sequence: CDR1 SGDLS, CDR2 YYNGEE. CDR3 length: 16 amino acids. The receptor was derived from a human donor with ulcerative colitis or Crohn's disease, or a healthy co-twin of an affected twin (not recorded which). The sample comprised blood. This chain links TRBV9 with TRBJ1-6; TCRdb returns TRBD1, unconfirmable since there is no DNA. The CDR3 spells CASSLRDSLYNSPLHF.